This TCR beta chain was sequenced during a study of T cells in Graves' hyperthyroidism and ophthalmopathy. As for the study in general: Peripheral blood was obtained at initial diagnosis, preceding any treatment. Study outcomes and limitations: Through a model of 13 V-J features, ophthalmopathy was separated from stable hyperthyroidism.

Looked up from germline, CDR1 is SGHDT and CDR2 is YYEEEE. Trimming left V 3 bases short and J 5 bases short, with 12 bases between. This CDR3 contains 13 residues. This clonotype occurred many times. Its antigen is unidentified. The investigators amplified TCR beta CDR3 regions from RNA transcripts. An initial round of RT-PCR targeting the TCR CDR3 relied on the HTBI primer set. TCRdb called the multiplex PCR reads again in MiXCR, with one record for every CDR3 protein. The sample contains 400,000 or so distinct CDR3 sequences, around an eighth of which appear only once. The receptor comes from a man aged 50-60 years with Graves' ophthalmopathy. The specimen sequenced was blood. This chain connects TRBV5-6 to TRBJ2-7, with D maybe TRBD1 (6 bases). The CDR3 here is CASSSTGSHEQYF. In DNA, the CDR3 is TGTGCCAGCAGCTCTACAGGGAGCCACGAGCAGTACTTC. Together with reference TRBV5-6 and TRBJ2-7, the CDR3 gives the full variable domain: DAGVTQSPTHLIKTRGQQVTLRCSPKSGHDTVSWYQQALGQGPQFIFQYYEEEERQRGNFPDRFSGHQFPNYSSELNVNALLLGDSALYLCASSSTGSHEQYFGPGTRLTVT.